What follows describes a single T cell receptor (beta chain). Its binding antigen is unknown. The record has no base qualities; no much larger clone is one base away. Whole blood was collected in K2EDTA tubes by collaborating institutions according to the institutions' own protocols. For TCRbeta analysis, collaborators shipped samples as frozen whole blood, isolated PBMCs, or DNA extracted from either of those sample types. The data are from a study of blood T cell repertoires in COVID-19 (dated by TCRdb to 2020 to 2021). For the study in its entirety: Samples covering the acute and convalescent phases of COVID-19 were provided by collaborators in the United States, Italy and Spain. The material from the prospective study consisted of cDNA or gDNA derived from T cells, B-cell-depleted T cells, or PBMCs. Subjects who had been exposed to COVID-19, were actively infected with it, or had recovered from it provided the deeply sampled blood TCRbeta repertoires that made up the dataset. The repertoires were released in a freely available public database meant as a resource for research on the immune response to SARS-CoV-2. Samples came from the ongoing ImmuneRACE study (first 160 participants) plus 1,254 subjects from 6 global collaborators. Nearly every sample came with metadata listing a de-identified subject ID, COVID-19 status, age in years and sex. Where available, HLA class I and class II types were obtained from metadata supplied by the sample provider rather than from assay-based typing. Study-level results and caveats: The amount of clinical and demographic metadata varied by source and participant and was provided uncurated.

TCRbeta CDR3 regions were amplified from genomic DNA using the immunoSEQ Assay, a bias-controlled multiplex PCR. In the original analysis: The number of nucleated cells in each sample was estimated from the amplification of reference gene primers within the assay. Sequence reads were collapsed and filtered to measure the absolute abundance of every unique TCRbeta CDR3 rearrangement. Productive Simpson clonality was computed per sample as the square root of Simpson's diversity index over productive rearrangements. TCRdb's version of the immuneACCESS table is confined to in-frame rearrangements and falls short of the full clone set. An unresolved V gene accounts for under half of the shortfall where checked; the remainder is of unknown origin. V and J calls and clone size are copied from that table; D and trimming were computed from the DNA. In all, the sample holds some 110,000 clones, and roughly 80% of those were seen once. The ten largest clones capture roughly 7.7% of the sample.

Reading the germline V gene gives CDR1 SGDLS and CDR2 YYNGEE. Unmatched junction bases come to 5, with V trimmed by 2 bases and J by 9 bases. The CDR3 covers 15 residues, taking in both the cysteine and the phenylalanine. Only the CDR3 region is kept as DNA, spanning 45 bases read in frame from base 1. The chain is made from TRBV9 and TRBJ2-1, with 13 middle bases fitting TRBD2. Input material: peripheral blood. This clonotype originated in a man in his 70s with acute or convalescent COVID-19. The CDR3 in this case is CASSVTSGREGEQFF. In nucleotides, the sequence is TGTGCCAGCAGCGTTACTAGCGGGAGGGAGGGTGAGCAGTTCTTC.